This TCR beta chain was identified in a study of blood T cell repertoires in COVID-19. On the study more broadly: Both acute and convalescent COVID-19 samples were obtained from the United States, Italy and Spain. Sources were T cells, B-cell-depleted T cells, or PBMCs; the material itself was cDNA or gDNA.

In the original processing: Reference gene primer amplification gave nucleated cell count estimates. Some clones are missing from TCRdb's copy, which holds only in-frame ones; the method was immunoSEQ multiplex PCR. V, J and clone size were drawn from that table, and D and trimming were deduced from the DNA. The repertoire consists of roughly 26,000 clones, with about 90% occurring once and the leading ten covering 15% to 20%. Sequencing input: peripheral blood. This sequence originates from a man between 70 and 80 years old with acute or convalescent COVID-19.

CDR3 in amino acids: CASSRGQMNTEAFF. The CDR3 bases are TGTGCCAGCAGCAGGGGACAGATGAACACTGAAGCTTTCTTT. The chain is built from TRBV9 and TRBJ1-1; 7 bases agree with TRBD1. Germline CDR1 is SGDLS and CDR2 is YYNGEE. The CDR3 spans 14 residues. J gave up 0 bases and V 4 bases, and 3 bases lay outside the gene matches.